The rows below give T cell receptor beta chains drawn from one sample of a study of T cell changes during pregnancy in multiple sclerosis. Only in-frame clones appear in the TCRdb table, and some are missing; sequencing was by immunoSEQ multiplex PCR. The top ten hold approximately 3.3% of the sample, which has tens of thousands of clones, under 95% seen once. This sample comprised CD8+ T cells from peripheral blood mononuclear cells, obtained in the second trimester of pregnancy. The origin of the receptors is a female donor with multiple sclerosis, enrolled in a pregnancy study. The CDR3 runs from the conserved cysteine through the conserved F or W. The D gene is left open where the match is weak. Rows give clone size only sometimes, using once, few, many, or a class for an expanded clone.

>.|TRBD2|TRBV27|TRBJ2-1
TGTGCCAGCAGTTTTCCCGGGACTAGCGGGACCTACAATGAGCAGTTCTTC
CASSFPGTSGTYNEQFF
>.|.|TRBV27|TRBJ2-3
TGTGCCAGCAGTCCCTCCCAGGGTGCAGATACGCAGTATTTT
CASSPSQGADTQYF
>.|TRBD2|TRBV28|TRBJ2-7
TGTGCCAGCAGTATGAGTCCGGGATTGGGGGGGTCCTACGAGCAGTACTTC
CASSMSPGLGGSYEQYF
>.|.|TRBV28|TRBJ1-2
TGTGCCAGCTCCCGGACATACGATGACTATGGCTACACCTTC
CASSRTYDDYGYTF
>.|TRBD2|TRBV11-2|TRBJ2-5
TGTGCCAGCAGCCCCCTATGGGGGGGGGAGACCCAGTACTTC
CASSPLWGGETQYF
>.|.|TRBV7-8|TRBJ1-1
TGTGCCAGCAGCCTCATTCAGGGCGACACTGAAGCTTTCTTT
CASSLIQGDTEAFF
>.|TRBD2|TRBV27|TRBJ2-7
TGTGCCAGCAGGACTAGCGGGAGGCGATACGAGCAGTACTTC
CASRTSGRRYEQYF
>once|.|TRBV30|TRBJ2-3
TGTGCCTGGAGTGTACGCGGGACCCTCATTGGAGATACGCAGTATTTT
CAWSVRGTLIGDTQYF
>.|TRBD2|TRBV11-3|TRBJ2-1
TGTGCCAGCAGCGCCCGAGGACTAGCGGGGGGCCTTGGTGAGCAGTTCTTC
CASSARGLAGGLGEQFF
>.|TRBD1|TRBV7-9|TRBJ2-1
TGTGCCAGCAGCTTAGGCGGGACAGGGGAGGGTGATGAGCAGTTCTTC
CASSLGGTGEGDEQFF
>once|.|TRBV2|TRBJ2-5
TGTGCCAGCAGTTCACAGCTACAAGAGACCCAGTACTTC
CASSSQLQETQYF
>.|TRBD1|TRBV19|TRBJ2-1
TGTGCCAGTACCCCGGCGGGGACAGGGTATGAGCAGTTCTTC
CASTPAGTGYEQFF
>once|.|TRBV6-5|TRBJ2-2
TGTGCCAGCAGTTACGTTAGCACCGGGGAGCTGTTTTTT
CASSYVSTGELFF
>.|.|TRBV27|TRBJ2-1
TGTGCCAGCAGTGCCCGACAGTTCTACAATGAGCAGTTCTTC
CASSARQFYNEQFF